The 8 T cell receptor beta chains given below trace back to one sample, sequenced in a study of PD-L1 blockade in urothelial cancer. As for time point: peripheral blood 6 weeks after treatment start. The data were produced by immunoSEQ multiplex PCR, yet TCRdb's version contains in-frame clones alone and is incomplete. This table has about 50,000 clones, approximately 83% appearing once. Here the sequenced sample was PBMCs, taken around atezolizumab (anti-PD-L1) treatment. The source is a man aged 55 to 70 with urothelial cancer.

The chain couples TRBV14 to TRBJ1-6; D possibly corresponds to TRBD1 (5 bases). Germline V CDR1 and CDR2: SGHDN, FVKESK. The ends were cut back, 4 bases at V and 7 bases at J, with 11 bases in the middle. The CDR3 loop spans 14 amino acids. CDR3 in amino acids: CASSRYPGNSPLHF. The DNA for the CDR3 is TGTGCCAGCAGCCGATACCCAGGGAATTCACCCCTCCACTTT.

V usage is TRBV6-5 and J usage is TRBJ2-2; D not resolved. Trimming took 6 bases from V and 5 from J, leaving 7 bases between them. The germline V gene has CDR1 MNHEY and CDR2 SVGAGI. The CDR3 loop spans 12 amino acids. Here the CDR3 reads CASRDTTGELFF. CDR3 DNA: TGTGCCAGCAGAGACACAACCGGGGAGCTGTTTTTT.

This clone has only a few counts. The rearrangement uses TRBV4-1 and TRBJ1-4, with a weak D call TRBD1 (6 bases). V gave up 8 bases and J gave up 3 bases, with 13 bases separating them. The CDR3 loop spans 14 amino acids. CDR1 is MGHRA, CDR2 YSYEKL, per germline. CDR3 protein: CASFGGAPNEKLFF. In DNA form, the CDR3 reads TGCGCCAGCTTTGGGGGGGCCCCTAATGAAAAACTGTTTTTT.

The CDR3 sequence is CASSPSGQGQETQYF. DNA of the CDR3: TGTGCCAGCTCTCCCAGTGGACAGGGACAAGAGACCCAGTACTTC. The chain links TRBV18 to TRBJ2-5; 8 bases are shared with TRBD1. Germline CDR1 and CDR2: KGHSH and LQKENI. The CDR3 covers 15 residues. Trimming at V came to 6 bases and at J to 2 bases, leaving 8 bases not matched to a gene.

The gene calls are TRBV9 and TRBJ1-1; TRBD1 matches 10 bases. Germline lookup yields CDR1 SGDLS and CDR2 YYNGEE. V lost 0 bases, J lost 6 bases, and 2 bases stayed unmatched. The CDR3 is 14 amino acids. CDR3 sequence: CASSVVDRGSEAFF. For the CDR3, the DNA is TGTGCCAGCAGCGTAGTGGACAGGGGGTCTGAAGCTTTCTTT.

The V and J genes are TRBV30 and TRBJ2-3; possibly TRBD2 for D (5 bases). Trimming cost V 3 bases and J 6 bases, with 10 bases left between them. Germline V gene lookup returns CDR1 GTSNPN and CDR2 SVGIG (reference sequence). The length of the CDR3 is 12 residues. The CDR3 DNA follows: TGTGCCTGGAGCGGAGGCGCCGATACGCAGTATTTT. This sequence encodes CAWSGGADTQYF.

V usage is TRBV19 and J usage is TRBJ1-4, with no clear D. The V gene's germline CDR1 is LNHDA and CDR2 SQIVND (reference sequence). The V and J ends lost 6 bases and 11 bases respectively, with 13 bases between them. The CDR3 covers 12 residues. CDR3 sequence: CASSPQAPKLFF. CDR3 DNA: TGTGCCAGTAGCCCCCAGGCACCCAAACTGTTTTTT.

The chain is built from TRBV5-6 and TRBJ2-1; 8 bases are shared with TRBD2. Germline CDR1 SGHDT, CDR2 YYEEEE. This CDR3 comprises 16 residues. After removal of 0 bases from V and 7 bases from J, the junction contained 9 bases not matched to a gene. The CDR3 here is CASSLAPGGARNEQFF. The CDR3 coding sequence is TGTGCCAGCAGCTTGGCCCCCGGGGGGGCCAGGAATGAGCAGTTCTTC. The entire variable domain, with the rest obtained from reference TRBV5-6 and TRBJ2-1, is as follows: DAGVTQSPTHLIKTRGQQVTLRCSPKSGHDTVSWYQQALGQGPQFIFQYYEEEERQRGNFPDRFSGHQFPNYSSELNVNALLLGDSALYLCASSLAPGGARNEQFFGPGTRLTVL.